This T cell receptor (beta chain) was recovered during a study of beta chain features in type 1 diabetes. Notes on the study in general: For Type 1 diabetes patients, all four CD4+ subsets carried TCRB CDR3s that were moderately but significantly shorter.

Every isolated RNA sample was fully reverse transcribed, so sequencing captured expressed TCRB transcripts. Clones were read by immunoSEQ multiplex PCR, and TCRdb kept only the in-frame ones, dropping some. Of about 280,000 clones in the sample, around 16% were seen once. This clone was found a few times. Its matching antigen is unknown. The sample consisted of naive CD4+ T cells from blood. This receptor was identified in a man between 18 and 35 years old with type 1 diabetes.

As DNA, the CDR3 is TGCGCCAGCAGCTTGGCTCCGGGGAGGGGGATATACAATGAGCAGTTCTTC. Its translation is CASSLAPGRGIYNEQFF. This rearrangement joins TRBV5-1 to TRBJ2-1; possibly TRBD2 for D (7 bases). The CDR3 length is 17 residues. The germline V gene encodes CDR1 SGHRS and CDR2 YFSETQ. Trimming removed 0 bases from V and 4 bases from J, with 17 bases in between. Full variable domain (outside the CDR3, taken from reference TRBV5-1 and TRBJ2-1): KAGVTQTPRYLIKTRGQQVTLSCSPISGHRSVSWYQQTPGQGLQFLFEYFSETQRNKGNFPGRFSGRQFSNSRSEMNVSTLELGDSALYLCASSLAPGRGIYNEQFFGPGTRLTVL.